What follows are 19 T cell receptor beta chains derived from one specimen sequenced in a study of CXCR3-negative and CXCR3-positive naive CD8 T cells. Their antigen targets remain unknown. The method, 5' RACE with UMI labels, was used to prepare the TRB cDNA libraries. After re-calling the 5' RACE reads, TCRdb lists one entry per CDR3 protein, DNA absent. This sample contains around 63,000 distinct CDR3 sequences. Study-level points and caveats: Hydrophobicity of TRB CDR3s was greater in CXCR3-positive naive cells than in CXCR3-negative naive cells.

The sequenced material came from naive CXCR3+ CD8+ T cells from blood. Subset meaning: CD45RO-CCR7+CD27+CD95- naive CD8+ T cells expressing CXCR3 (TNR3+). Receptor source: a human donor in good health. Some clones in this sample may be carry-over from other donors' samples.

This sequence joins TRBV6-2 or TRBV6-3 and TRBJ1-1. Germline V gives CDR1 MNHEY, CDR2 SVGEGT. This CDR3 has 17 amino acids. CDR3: CASTKLAHDLMNTEAFF.

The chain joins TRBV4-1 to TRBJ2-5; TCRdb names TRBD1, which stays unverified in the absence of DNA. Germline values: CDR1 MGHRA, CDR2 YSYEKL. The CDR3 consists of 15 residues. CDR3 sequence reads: CASTNLRGEWETQYF.

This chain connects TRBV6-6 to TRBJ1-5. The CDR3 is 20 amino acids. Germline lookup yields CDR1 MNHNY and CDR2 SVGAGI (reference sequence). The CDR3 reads CASSFQQGIGRAAVNQPQHF.

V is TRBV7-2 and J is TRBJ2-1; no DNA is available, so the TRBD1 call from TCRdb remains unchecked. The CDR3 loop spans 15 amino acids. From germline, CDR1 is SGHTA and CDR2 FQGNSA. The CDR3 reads CASSHGTASYNEQFF.

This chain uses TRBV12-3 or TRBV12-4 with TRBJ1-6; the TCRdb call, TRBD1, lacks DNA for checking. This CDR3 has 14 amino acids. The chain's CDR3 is CASSQTGDSSPLHF.

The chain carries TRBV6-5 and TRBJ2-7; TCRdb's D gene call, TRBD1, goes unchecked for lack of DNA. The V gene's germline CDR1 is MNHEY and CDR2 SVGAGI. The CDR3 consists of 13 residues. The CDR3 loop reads CASSLVRDYEQYF.

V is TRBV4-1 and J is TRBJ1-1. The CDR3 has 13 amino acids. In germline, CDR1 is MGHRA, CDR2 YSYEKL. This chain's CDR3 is CASSQTIGAEAFF.

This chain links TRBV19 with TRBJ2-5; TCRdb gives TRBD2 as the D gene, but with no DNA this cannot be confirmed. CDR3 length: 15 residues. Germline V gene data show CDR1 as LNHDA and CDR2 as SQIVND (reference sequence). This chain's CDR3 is CASSIEDSSQETQYF.

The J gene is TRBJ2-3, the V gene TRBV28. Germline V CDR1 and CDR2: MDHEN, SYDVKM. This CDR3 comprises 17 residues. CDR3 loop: CASNFIATETSTDTQYF.

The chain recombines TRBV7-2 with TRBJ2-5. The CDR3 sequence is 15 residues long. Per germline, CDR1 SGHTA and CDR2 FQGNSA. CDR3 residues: CASSLAGGDQETQYF.

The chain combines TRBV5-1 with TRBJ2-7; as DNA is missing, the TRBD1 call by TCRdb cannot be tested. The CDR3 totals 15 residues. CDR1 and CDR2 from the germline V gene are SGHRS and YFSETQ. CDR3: CASRWGTGGGYEQYF.

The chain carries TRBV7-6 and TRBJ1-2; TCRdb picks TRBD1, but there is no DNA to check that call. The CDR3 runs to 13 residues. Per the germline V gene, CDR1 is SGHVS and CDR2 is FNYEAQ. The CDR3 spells CASSPRGSYGYTF. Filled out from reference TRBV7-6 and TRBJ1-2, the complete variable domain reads GAGVSQSPRYKVTKRGQDVALRCDPISGHVSLYWYRQALGQGPEFLTYFNYEAQQDKSGLPNDRFSAERPEGSISTLTIQRTEQRDSAMYRCASSPRGSYGYTFGSGTRLTVV.

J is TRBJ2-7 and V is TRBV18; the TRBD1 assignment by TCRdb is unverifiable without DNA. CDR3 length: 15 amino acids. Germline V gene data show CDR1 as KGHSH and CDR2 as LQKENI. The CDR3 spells CASSPPVRHPAEQYF.

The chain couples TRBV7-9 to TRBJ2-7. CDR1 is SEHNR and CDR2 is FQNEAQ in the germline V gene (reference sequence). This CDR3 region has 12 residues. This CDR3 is CASTSEKDEQYF.

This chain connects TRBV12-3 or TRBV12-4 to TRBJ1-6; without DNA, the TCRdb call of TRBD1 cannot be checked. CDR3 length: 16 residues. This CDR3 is CASSRERTGLESPLHF.

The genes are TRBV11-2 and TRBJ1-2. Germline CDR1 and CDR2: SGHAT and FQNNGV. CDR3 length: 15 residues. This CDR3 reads CASSLDIQLGYGYTF. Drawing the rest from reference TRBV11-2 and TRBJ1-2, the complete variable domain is EAGVAQSPRYKIIEKRQSVAFWCNPISGHATLYWYQQILGQGPKLLIQFQNNGVVDDSQLPKDRFSAERLKGVDSTLKIQPAKLEDSAVYLCASSLDIQLGYGYTFGSGTRLTVV.

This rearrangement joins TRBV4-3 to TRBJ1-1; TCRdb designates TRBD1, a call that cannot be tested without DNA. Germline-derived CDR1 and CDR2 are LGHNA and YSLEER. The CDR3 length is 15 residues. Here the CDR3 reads CASSQDRGSDTEAFF.

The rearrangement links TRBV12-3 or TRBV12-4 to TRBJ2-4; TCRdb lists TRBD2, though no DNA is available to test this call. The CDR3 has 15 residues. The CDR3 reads CASSFSEAKRDIQYF.

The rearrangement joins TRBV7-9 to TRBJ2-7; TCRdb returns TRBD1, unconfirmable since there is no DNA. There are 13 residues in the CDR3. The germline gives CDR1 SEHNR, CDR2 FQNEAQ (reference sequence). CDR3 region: CASSAWAAVEQYF.